These 11 T cell receptor beta chains came from one sample sequenced in a study of T cell responses to AZD1222 COVID-19 vaccine. Repertoires were generated with immunoSEQ multiplex PCR, while TCRdb's copy carries only in-frame clones and drops some. The sample lists roughly 80,000 clones, around nine tenths occurring once. Sample: peripheral blood, taken on day 0 of AZD1222 vaccination. Source of these receptors: an adult in good health.

This sequence joins TRBV28 and TRBJ2-1, with TRBD2 identical over 11 bases. J lost 2 bases, V lost 6 bases, and 9 bases had no gene match. This CDR3 contains 17 residues. The germline CDR1 and CDR2 sequences are MDHEN and SYDVKM. CDR3 protein: CASSPGGSGRAYNEQFF. CDR3 DNA: TGTGCCAGCAGCCCAGGTGGTAGCGGGAGGGCCTACAATGAGCAGTTCTTC.

The CDR3 region is CASQGQGLDEQYF. The CDR3 region has the DNA TGTGCCTCACAGGGACAGGGTTTAGACGAGCAGTACTTC. V is TRBV3-1 (or the pseudogene TRBV3-2) and J is TRBJ2-7; 9 bases are shared with TRBD1. Germline values: CDR1 LGHDT, CDR2 YNNKEL (reference sequence). This CDR3 is 13 amino acids long. V shed 11 bases, J shed 5 bases, and the junction held 10 bases outside the gene matches.

The V call is TRBV6-2 or TRBV6-3, the J call TRBJ1-2; 9 positions match TRBD1. The J segment lost 5 bases and the V segment lost 5 bases, leaving 6 bases of the junction unmatched. This CDR3 has 14 residues. Germline CDR1 MNHEY, CDR2 SVGEGT. CDR3 sequence: CASSIGTGSYGYTF. The CDR3, as DNA: TGTGCCAGCAGTATTGGGACAGGGAGTTATGGCTACACCTTC.

This sequence joins TRBV19 and TRBJ2-1; TRBD1 or TRBD2 may be the D gene (5 bases each). Germline-derived CDR1 and CDR2 are LNHDA and SQIVND (reference sequence). CDR3 length: 16 residues. Trimming stripped 5 bases from V and 5 bases from J, with 19 bases between. The CDR3 is CASSAPVTGRNNEQFF. The DNA of the CDR3 is TGTGCCAGTAGTGCCCCGGTTACGGGACGGAACAATGAGCAGTTCTTC. The full variable domain, with the rest looked up from reference TRBV19 and TRBJ2-1, is DGGITQSPKYLFRKEGQNVTLSCEQNLNHDAMYWYRQDPGQGLRLIYYSQIVNDFQKGDIAEGYSVSREKKESFPLTVTSAQKNPTAFYLCASSAPVTGRNNEQFFGPGTRLTVL.

The CDR3 region is CASKVAGGIYNEQFF. DNA for the CDR3: TGTGCCAGCAAGGTAGCGGGGGGAATCTACAATGAGCAGTTCTTC. The V and J genes are TRBV6-5 and TRBJ2-1; 10 bases align to TRBD2. V lost 7 bases and J lost 3; bases outside the gene matches: 6. In germline, CDR1 is MNHEY, CDR2 SVGAGI. CDR3 length equals 15 residues.

The rearrangement links TRBV11-3 to TRBJ2-5; tentatively, D is TRBD1 or TRBD2 (5 bases each). Germline CDR1 and CDR2: SGHNT and YENEEA. CDR3 length: 14 amino acids. V lost 2 bases and J lost 5, with 12 bases in between. The CDR3 reads CASSLLTGRETQYF. DNA of the CDR3: TGTGCCAGCAGCTTATTGACGGGACGGGAGACCCAGTACTTC.

The V call is TRBV4-3, the J call TRBJ2-7, with 8 nucleotides matching TRBD2. Trimming removed 3 bases from V and 4 bases from J; junction bases left unmatched: 5. The CDR3 runs to 14 residues. Germline lookup yields CDR1 LGHNA and CDR2 YSLEER. Here the CDR3 DNA reads TGCGCCAGCAGCCACAGGACTAGCAGTTACGAGCAGTACTTC. It specifies CASSHRTSSYEQYF.

The V gene is TRBV5-1, the J gene TRBJ1-1; no definite D call. Germline V lookup: CDR1 SGHRS, CDR2 YFSETQ. Trimming took 2 bases from V and 1 from J, leaving 6 bases between them. This CDR3 has 13 amino acids. The CDR3 DNA reads as TGCGCCAGCAGCTTCCAAGAGAACACTGAAGCTTTCTTT. It is translated as CASSFQENTEAFF.

V gene TRBV27 combines with J gene TRBJ2-1, with D possibly being TRBD1 or TRBD2 (6 bases each). The CDR3 consists of 14 residues. V was cut by 8 bases and J by 7 bases, with 18 bases left in between. Germline V gene sequence: CDR1 MNHEY, CDR2 SMNVEV (reference sequence). CDR3 sequence (DNA): TGTGCCAGCGCATGGGCGGAAGGGGGGAATGAGCAGTTCTTC. This encodes CASAWAEGGNEQFF.

In its sample, this clone was seen once. The chain joins TRBV6-6 to TRBJ1-2; D might be TRBD1 (6 bases). V lost 6 bases, J lost 8 bases, and 16 bases lay in between. The CDR3 is 13 residues long. The germline gives CDR1 MNHNY, CDR2 SVGAGI (reference sequence). The CDR3 protein is CASSIRGAGGYTF. The CDR3 DNA follows: TGTGCCAGCAGCATCAGGGGCGCGGGGGGCTACACCTTC.

The chain carries TRBV7-9 and TRBJ1-6; no clear D. Germline values: CDR1 SEHNR, CDR2 FQNEAQ (reference sequence). Trimming removed 5 bases from V and 14 bases from J, with 13 bases in between. The CDR3 spans 12 residues. In DNA form, the CDR3 reads TGTGCCAGCAGCCCTAACCTTCAGGCCCTCCACTTT. Translating gives CASSPNLQALHF.